These 20 T cell receptor beta chains originate from one sample sequenced in a study of T cells in Graves' hyperthyroidism and ophthalmopathy (dated by TCRdb to between 2018 and 2020). Libraries were constructed by multiplex PCR. The sequencer listed for this sample is Illumina HiSeq 2000. The TCR beta CDR3 regions were amplified from RNA transcripts. The TCR CDR3 was subjected to a first round of RT-PCR using the HTBI primer set and the Qiagen OneStep RT-PCR kit. TCRdb handled the public reads itself, with Q25 trimming in fastp and clone calling in MiXCR, and kept productive beta chains. Each record represents a unique CDR3 protein, reported with the most common genes and DNA among its rows. Present in this sample are some 350,000 distinct CDR3 sequences, 15% to 18% of which were seen just once. The biggest ten clones account for around 30% of the sample. Sequenced sample: blood. The receptors come from a woman between 18 and 30 years old with Graves' hyperthyroidism that later progressed to Graves' ophthalmopathy.

Concerning this clonotype: One end of the junction varies from germline; a read error may be responsible. J is TRBJ1-6 and V is TRBV7-9; D gene uncertain. Germline V gives CDR1 SEHNR, CDR2 FQNEAQ (reference sequence). The CDR3 consists of 16 residues. The CDR3 sequence is CTSSLGTGSSDSPLHF. As DNA, the CDR3 is TGTACCAGCAGCTTAGGAACGGGGAGTTCAGATTCACCCCTCCACTTT. The full variable domain, in which reference TRBV7-9 and TRBJ1-6 provide the parts outside the CDR3, is DTGVSQNPRHKITKRGQNVTFRCDPISEHNRLYWYRQTLGQGPEFLTYFQNEAQLEKSRLLSDRFSAERPKGSFSTLEIQRTEQGDSAMYLCTSSLGTGSSDSPLHFGNGTRLTVT.

This clonotype has a handful of counts. This sequence joins TRBV19 and TRBJ2-1; 15 nucleotides match TRBD2. The CDR3 length is 14 residues. V was pared by 10 bases and J by 8 bases, with 6 bases of the junction left unmatched. From germline, CDR1 is LNHDA and CDR2 SQIVND (reference sequence). CDR3 loop: CATGTSGRSHEQFF. The CDR3 DNA reads TGTGCCACCGGGACTAGCGGGAGGAGCCATGAGCAGTTCTTC.

This clonotype was seen at least ten times. The rearrangement joins TRBV6-2 or TRBV6-3 to TRBJ2-5; D not certain. CDR3 length: 13 residues. The V end lost 0 bases, the J end lost 1 base, and 3 bases lay between the germline ends. Germline CDR1 reads MNHEY; CDR2 reads SVGEGT. Here the CDR3 reads CASSYSPQETQYF. The CDR3 DNA reads as TGTGCCAGCAGTTACTCCCCCCAAGAGACCCAGTACTTC.

The rearrangement uses TRBV12-3 or TRBV12-4 and TRBJ2-1, with TRBD2 matching over 7 bases. Germline trimming cut 5 bases from V and 3 bases from J; bases unmatched to any gene: 7. The CDR3 has 15 amino acids. The CDR3 reads CASSIELAFYNEQFF. CDR3 DNA sequence: TGTGCCAGCAGTATAGAACTAGCGTTCTACAATGAGCAGTTCTTC.

This clonotype was seen repeatedly, ten times or more. The chain has TRBV7-8 and TRBJ2-3; 8 bases match TRBD2. The CDR3 is 19 amino acids. Trimming removed 5 bases from V and 1 base from J; junction bases left unmatched: 17. Germline V gene data show CDR1 as SGHVS and CDR2 as FQNEAQ. This CDR3 reads CASSTPSSGRTMGTDTQYF. CDR3 DNA sequence: TGTGCCAGCAGCACGCCTTCTAGCGGGCGGACCATGGGCACAGATACGCAGTATTTT.

A few counts support this clonotype. The chain has TRBV20-1 and TRBJ2-7; TRBD1 is a possible D gene (5 bases). Germline-derived CDR1 and CDR2 are DFQATT and SNEGSKA (reference sequence). The V end lost 6 bases, the J end lost 2 bases, and 11 bases lay between the germline ends. The CDR3 is 12 residues long. The CDR3 nucleotides are TGCAGTGCCTCACAGGAACCCTACGAGCAGTACTTC. This codes for CSASQEPYEQYF.

This clonotype came up a few times. CDR3 nucleotides: TGCGCCAGCAGCTCTCCGGGACTAGCGGGAGTTGAGCAGTTCTTC. Its translation: CASSSPGLAGVEQFF. The gene calls are TRBV5-1 and TRBJ2-1; 14 bases are shared with TRBD2. The CDR3 length is 15 residues. CDR1 and CDR2 (germline): SGHRS, YFSETQ. Losses at the gene ends were 3 bases for V and 9 bases for J; bases not matched to a gene: 5.

This sequence joins TRBV28 and TRBJ2-7; 7 bases are shared with TRBD1. Per the germline V gene, CDR1 is MDHEN and CDR2 is SYDVKM. The J segment lost 1 base and the V segment lost 5 bases, leaving 5 bases of the junction unmatched. There are 14 residues in the CDR3. CDR3 sequence (DNA): TGTGCCAGCAGTCAGGGGGACCCTTCCTACGAGCAGTACTTC. This gives the protein CASSQGDPSYEQYF.

The sample holds a few counts of this clonotype. For the CDR3, the DNA is TGCAGTGCTAGGGGACCGGGCGATAAAGCTTTCTTT. It encodes CSARGPGDKAFF. The chain has TRBV20-1 and TRBJ1-1; D possibly corresponds to TRBD1 (5 bases). V lost 3 bases and J lost 9, with 14 bases in between. The germline V gene has CDR1 DFQATT and CDR2 SNEGSKA (reference sequence). This CDR3 spans 12 amino acids.

This clonotype has just a few counts. The gene calls are TRBV6-2 or TRBV6-3 and TRBJ2-7; weak D call: TRBD1 (6 bases). V lost 4 bases and J lost 5, with 12 bases in between. Germline loops: CDR1 MNHEY, CDR2 SVGEGT. This CDR3 contains 13 residues. CDR3 sequence: CASSLLRGHEQYF. The CDR3 DNA reads TGTGCCAGCAGTTTGCTCAGGGGCCACGAGCAGTACTTC.

This clonotype was detected only a few times. The rearrangement links TRBV9 to TRBJ2-2, with D hard to call. Germline CDR1 and CDR2: SGDLS and YYNGEE. V lost 0 bases and J lost 3, with 9 bases in between. The CDR3 covers 15 residues. The CDR3 is CASSVGRGYTGELFF. DNA of the CDR3: TGTGCCAGCAGCGTAGGACGAGGATACACCGGGGAGCTGTTTTTT.

In this sample, this clonotype turned up many times. The chain couples TRBV15 to TRBJ2-3, with TRBD2 matching over 12 bases. This CDR3 has 16 amino acids. J gave up 6 bases and V 3 bases, and 7 bases lay outside the gene matches. Germline lookup yields CDR1 LNHNV and CDR2 YYDKDF (reference sequence). The CDR3 region has the DNA TGTGCCACCAGCAGGGAGAAAACTAGCGGGAGGGATACGCAGTATTTT. Amino acid sequence: CATSREKTSGRDTQYF.

The sample holds many counts of this clonotype. The chain combines TRBV16 with TRBJ2-7; 10 positions agree with TRBD1. The CDR3 covers 16 residues. Losses at the gene ends were 1 base for V and 1 base for J; bases not matched to a gene: 4. The germline CDR1 and CDR2 sequences are KGHSY and FQNENV. The DNA for the CDR3 is TGTGCCAGCAGCCAATTAGGGGACAGGGGTTCCTACGAGCAGTACTTC. It is translated as CASSQLGDRGSYEQYF.

The genes are TRBV6-6 and TRBJ1-5; D is possibly TRBD1 (5 bases). V lost 0 bases, J lost 3 bases, and 15 bases lay in between. Per the germline V gene, CDR1 is MNHNY and CDR2 is SVGAGI (reference sequence). CDR3 length: 17 amino acids. The CDR3 sequence: CASSYSRDRSYNQPQHF. The CDR3 region has the DNA TGTGCCAGCAGTTACTCGCGGGACCGCTCGTACAATCAGCCCCAGCATTTT.

This clonotype was detected ten times or more. J is TRBJ2-1 and V is TRBV6-2 or TRBV6-3; 7 bases fit TRBD2. After removal of 6 bases from V and 11 bases from J, the junction contained 7 bases not matched to a gene. Germline assignment: CDR1 MNHEY and CDR2 SVGEGT. This CDR3 comprises 12 residues. CDR3 bases: TGTGCCAGCAGCCAGACTAGCCGAAAGCAGTTCTTC. This translates into CASSQTSRKQFF.

There are many counts of this clonotype. V gene TRBV6-6 combines with J gene TRBJ2-7; unclear D gene. CDR1 is MNHNY and CDR2 is SVGAGI in the germline V gene (reference sequence). With 2 bases removed from V and 4 bases from J, the gap between germline ends came to 12 bases. The CDR3 sequence is 14 residues long. CDR3 protein: CASSYGRKGYEQYF. The CDR3 DNA reads TGTGCCAGCAGTTACGGCAGGAAGGGTTACGAGCAGTACTTC.

This clonotype was counted between two and nine times. The rearrangement uses TRBV24-1 and TRBJ2-3; the match to TRBD1 covers 10 bases. The CDR3 length is 19 residues. Germline V gene sequence: CDR1 KGHDR, CDR2 SFDVKD. Germline trimming cut 5 bases from V and 2 bases from J; bases unmatched to any gene: 15. CDR3 nucleotide sequence: TGTGCCACCAGTGGACCGGGACAGGGGATCCCCCTCACCACAGATACGCAGTATTTT. It specifies CATSGPGQGIPLTTDTQYF.

The sample holds many counts of this clonotype. The chain is built from TRBV28 and TRBJ2-7, with 10 bases identical to TRBD1. J gave up 3 bases and V 7 bases, and 9 bases lay outside the gene matches. This CDR3 is built from 15 residues. The germline CDR1 and CDR2 sequences are MDHEN and SYDVKM. The CDR3 nucleotides read TGTGCCAGCACCCTAGGGGACAGGGGACGCTACGAGCAGTACTTC. Its protein product is CASTLGDRGRYEQYF.

This clonotype was detected a few times. The genes are TRBV5-6 and TRBJ2-7; D gene unclear. Deletions cut 1 base from V and 5 bases from J, with 13 bases between. The CDR3 loop spans 14 amino acids. The germline V gene has CDR1 SGHDT and CDR2 YYEEEE. CDR3: CASSLPPATHEQYF. The CDR3 DNA reads as TGTGCCAGCAGCTTGCCGCCGGCGACTCACGAGCAGTACTTC. Supplemented by reference TRBV5-6 and TRBJ2-7, the full variable domain reads DAGVTQSPTHLIKTRGQQVTLRCSPKSGHDTVSWYQQALGQGPQFIFQYYEEEERQRGNFPDRFSGHQFPNYSSELNVNALLLGDSALYLCASSLPPATHEQYFGPGTRLTVT.

This clonotype was picked up many times. V is TRBV7-3 and J is TRBJ2-7; maybe TRBD2 (7 bases). The CDR3 is made up of 13 amino acids. V was clipped by 5 bases and J by 6 bases, with 14 bases between them. Looked up from germline, CDR1 is SGHTA and CDR2 is FQGTGA. CDR3 sequence: CASSPKGGGEQYF. DNA of the CDR3: TGTGCCAGCAGCCCCAAGGGGGGGGGCGAGCAGTACTTC.